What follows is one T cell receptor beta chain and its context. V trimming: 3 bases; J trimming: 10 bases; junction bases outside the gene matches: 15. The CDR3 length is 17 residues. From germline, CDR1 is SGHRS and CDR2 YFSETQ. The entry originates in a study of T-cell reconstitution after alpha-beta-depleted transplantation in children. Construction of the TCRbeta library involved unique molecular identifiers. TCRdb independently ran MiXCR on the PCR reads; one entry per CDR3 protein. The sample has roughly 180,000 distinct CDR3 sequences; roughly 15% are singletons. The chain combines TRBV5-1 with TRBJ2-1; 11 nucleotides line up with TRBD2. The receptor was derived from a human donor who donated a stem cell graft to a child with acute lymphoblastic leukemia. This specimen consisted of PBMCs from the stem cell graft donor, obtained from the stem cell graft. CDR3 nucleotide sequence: TGCGCCAGCAGCTCCGGGGACGGTAGCGGGAGGGCGTACGAGCAGTTCTTC. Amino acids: CASSSGDGSGRAYEQFF.